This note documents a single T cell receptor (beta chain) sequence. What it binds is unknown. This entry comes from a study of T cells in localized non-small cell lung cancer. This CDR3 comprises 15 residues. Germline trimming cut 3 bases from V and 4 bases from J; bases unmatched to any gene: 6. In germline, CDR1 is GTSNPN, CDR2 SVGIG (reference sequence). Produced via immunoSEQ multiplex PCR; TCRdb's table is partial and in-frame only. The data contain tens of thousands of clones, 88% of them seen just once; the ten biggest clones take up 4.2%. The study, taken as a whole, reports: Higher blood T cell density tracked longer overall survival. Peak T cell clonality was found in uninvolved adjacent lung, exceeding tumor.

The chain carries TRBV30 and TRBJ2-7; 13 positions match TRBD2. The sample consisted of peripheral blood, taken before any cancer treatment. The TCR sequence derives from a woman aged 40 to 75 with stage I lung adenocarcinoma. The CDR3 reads CAWRAGLAGVYEQYF. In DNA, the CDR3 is TGTGCCTGGAGGGCCGGACTAGCGGGGGTATACGAGCAGTACTTC.